This T cell receptor (beta chain) was recorded in a study of cytomegalovirus exposure and HLA in healthy donors. Details on this clone: Its target is not known.

Germline loops: CDR1 SGHRS, CDR2 YFSETQ. J gave up 7 bases and V 0 bases, and 7 bases lay outside the gene matches. This CDR3 region has 16 residues. With 60 Vbeta and 13 Jbeta primers, the PCR was carried out. Sequencing used immunoSEQ multiplex PCR; TCRdb keeps in-frame clones, though not all of them. The sample records around 190,000 clones, around three quarters being singletons. Study-wide points: Most TCR sequences were uncommon, yet certain public TCRs appeared in many donors. The authors later linked a missense DCLRE1C variant to TCR beta V- and J-gene trimming. Association of 15,000 to 20,000 TCR beta sequences with HLA alleles was found at 0.05 false discovery rate in a later analysis.

J is TRBJ2-2 and V is TRBV5-1; 9 bases are shared with TRBD2. This clonotype was sampled from a man aged 35-49 years in good health and CMV-seronegative. The sample taken for sequencing was PBMCs. The CDR3 DNA reads as TGCGCCAGCAGCTTGGCGGTAGCGGGGGCCGACGGGGAGCTGTTTTTT. Translating it yields CASSLAVAGADGELFF.